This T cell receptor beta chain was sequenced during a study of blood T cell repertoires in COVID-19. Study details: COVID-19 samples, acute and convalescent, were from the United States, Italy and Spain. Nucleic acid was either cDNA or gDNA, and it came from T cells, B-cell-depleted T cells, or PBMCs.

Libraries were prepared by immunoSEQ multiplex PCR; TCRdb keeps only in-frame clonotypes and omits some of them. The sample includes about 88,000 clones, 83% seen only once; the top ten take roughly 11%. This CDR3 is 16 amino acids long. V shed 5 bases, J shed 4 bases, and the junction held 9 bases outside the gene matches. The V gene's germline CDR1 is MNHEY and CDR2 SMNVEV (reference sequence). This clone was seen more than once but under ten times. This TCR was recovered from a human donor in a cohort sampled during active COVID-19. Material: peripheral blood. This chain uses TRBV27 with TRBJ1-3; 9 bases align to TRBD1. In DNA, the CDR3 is TGTGCCAGCAGTCCGCGTCCCGGGACAGGGGGAAACACCATATATTTT. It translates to CASSPRPGTGGNTIYF.